This T cell receptor beta chain was identified during a study of Graves' ophthalmopathy and Graves' hyperthyroidism. This clonotype has at least ten counts. V was clipped by 0 bases and J by 1 base, with 9 bases between them. Germline V lookup: CDR1 MNHEY, CDR2 SMNVEV (reference sequence). CDR3 size: 16 residues. RNA transcripts yielded amplified TCR beta CDR3 regions. An opening RT-PCR round employed HTBI primers and preceded a second-round multiplex PCR. A single record per CDR3 protein comes from TCRdb applying MiXCR to the multiplex PCR reads. The profile shows hundreds of thousands of distinct CDR3 sequences, around a fifth of them singletons.

Sequenced input: peripheral blood. The chain joins TRBV27 to TRBJ2-2, with no clear D. The origin of this receptor is a woman in her forties or fifties with Graves' ophthalmopathy. In DNA, the CDR3 is TGTGCCAGCAGTTTATCGGACCCGAGGAACACCGGGGAGCTGTTTTTT. As protein: CASSLSDPRNTGELFF.